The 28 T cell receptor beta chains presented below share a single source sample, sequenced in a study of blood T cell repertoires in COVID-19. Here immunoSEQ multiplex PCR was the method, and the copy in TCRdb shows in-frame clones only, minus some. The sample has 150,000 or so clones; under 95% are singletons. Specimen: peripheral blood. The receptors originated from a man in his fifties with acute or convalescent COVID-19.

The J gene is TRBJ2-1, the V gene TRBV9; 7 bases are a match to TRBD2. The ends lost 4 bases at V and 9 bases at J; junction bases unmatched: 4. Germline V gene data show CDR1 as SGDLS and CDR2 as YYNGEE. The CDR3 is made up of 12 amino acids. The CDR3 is CASSLTSREQFF. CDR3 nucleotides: TGTGCCAGCAGCCTGACTAGCCGTGAGCAGTTCTTC.

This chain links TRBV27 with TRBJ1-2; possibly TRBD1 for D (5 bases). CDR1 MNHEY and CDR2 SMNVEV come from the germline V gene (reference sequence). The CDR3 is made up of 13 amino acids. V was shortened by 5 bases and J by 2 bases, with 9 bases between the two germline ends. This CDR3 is CASSKTENYGYTF. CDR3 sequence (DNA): TGTGCCAGCAGTAAGACAGAGAACTATGGCTACACCTTC.

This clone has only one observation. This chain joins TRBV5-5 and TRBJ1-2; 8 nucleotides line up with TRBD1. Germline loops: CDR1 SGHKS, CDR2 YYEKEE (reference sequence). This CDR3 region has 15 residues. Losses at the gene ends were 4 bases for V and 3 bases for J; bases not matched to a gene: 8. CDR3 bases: TGTGCCAGCAGCCTGCGGACAGGGACGGACTATGGCTACACCTTC. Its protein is CASSLRTGTDYGYTF.

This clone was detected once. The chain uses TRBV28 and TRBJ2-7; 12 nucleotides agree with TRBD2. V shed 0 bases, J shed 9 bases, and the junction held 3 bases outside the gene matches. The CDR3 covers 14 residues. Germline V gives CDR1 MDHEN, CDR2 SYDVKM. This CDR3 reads CASSLWTSGGRQYV. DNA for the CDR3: TGTGCCAGCAGTTTATGGACTAGCGGGGGTCGGCAGTACGTC.

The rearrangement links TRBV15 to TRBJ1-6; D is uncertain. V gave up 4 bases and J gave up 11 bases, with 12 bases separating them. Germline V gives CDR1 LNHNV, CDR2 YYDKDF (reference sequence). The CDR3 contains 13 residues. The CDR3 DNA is TGTGCCACCAGCAAAGTCGTTTCGGCACCCCTCCACTTT. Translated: CATSKVVSAPLHF. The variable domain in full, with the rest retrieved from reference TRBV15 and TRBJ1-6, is DAMVIQNPRYQVTQFGKPVTLSCSQTLNHNVMYWYQQKSSQAPKLLFHYYDKDFNNEADTPDNFQSRRPNTSFCFLDIRSPGLGDTAMYLCATSKVVSAPLHFGNGTRLTVT.

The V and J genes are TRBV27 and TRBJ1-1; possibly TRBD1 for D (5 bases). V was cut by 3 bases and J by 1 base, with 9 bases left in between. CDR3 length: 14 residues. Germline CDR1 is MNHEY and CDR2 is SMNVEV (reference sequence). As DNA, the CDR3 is TGTGCCAGCAGTTTGGGACTACCGAACACTGAAGCTTTCTTT. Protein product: CASSLGLPNTEAFF.

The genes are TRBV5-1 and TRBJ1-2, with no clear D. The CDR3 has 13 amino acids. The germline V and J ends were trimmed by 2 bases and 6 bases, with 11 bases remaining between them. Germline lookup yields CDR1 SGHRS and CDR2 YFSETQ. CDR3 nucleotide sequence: TGCGCCAGCAGCTTAGAAAGGGAGGATGGCTACACCTTC. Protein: CASSLEREDGYTF.

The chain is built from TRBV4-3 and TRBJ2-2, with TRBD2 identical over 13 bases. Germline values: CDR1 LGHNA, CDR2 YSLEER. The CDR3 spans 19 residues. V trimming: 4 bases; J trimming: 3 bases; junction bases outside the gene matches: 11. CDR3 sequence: CASSPEGTSGGAYTGELFF. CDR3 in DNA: TGCGCCAGCAGCCCCGAAGGAACTAGCGGGGGGGCCTACACCGGGGAGCTGTTTTTT.

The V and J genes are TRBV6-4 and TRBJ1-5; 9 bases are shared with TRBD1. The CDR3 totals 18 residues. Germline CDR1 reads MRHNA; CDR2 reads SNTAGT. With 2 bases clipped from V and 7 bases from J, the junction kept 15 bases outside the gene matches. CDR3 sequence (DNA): TGTGCCAGCAGTGACCCGCGGGACAGGGTGGGGCATGGACAGCCCCAGCATTTT. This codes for CASSDPRDRVGHGQPQHF.

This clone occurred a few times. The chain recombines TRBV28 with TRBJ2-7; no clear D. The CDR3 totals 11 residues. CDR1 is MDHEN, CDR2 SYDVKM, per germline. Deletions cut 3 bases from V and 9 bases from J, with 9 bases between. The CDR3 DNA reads TGTGCCAGCAGTTTGCGGTTGGTGCAGTACTTC. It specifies CASSLRLVQYF.

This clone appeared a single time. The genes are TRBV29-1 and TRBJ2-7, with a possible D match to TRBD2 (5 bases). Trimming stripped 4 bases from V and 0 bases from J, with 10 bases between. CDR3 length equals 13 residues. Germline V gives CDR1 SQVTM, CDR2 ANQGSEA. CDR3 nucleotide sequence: TGCAGCGTTGGGCCGGGGAGCTCCTACGAGCAGTACTTC. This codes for CSVGPGSSYEQYF.

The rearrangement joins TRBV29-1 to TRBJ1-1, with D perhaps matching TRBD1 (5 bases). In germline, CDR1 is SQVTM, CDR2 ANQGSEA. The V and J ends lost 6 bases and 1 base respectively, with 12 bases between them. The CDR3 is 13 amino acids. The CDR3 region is CSVDSERNTEAFF. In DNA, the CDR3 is TGCAGCGTAGACAGTGAGAGGAACACTGAAGCTTTCTTT.

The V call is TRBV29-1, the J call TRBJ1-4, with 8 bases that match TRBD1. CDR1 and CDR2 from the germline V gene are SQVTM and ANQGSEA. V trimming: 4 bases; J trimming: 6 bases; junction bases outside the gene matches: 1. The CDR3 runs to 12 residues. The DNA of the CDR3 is TGCAGCGTTGCAGGGGGCGATGAAAAACTGTTTTTT. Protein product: CSVAGGDEKLFF.

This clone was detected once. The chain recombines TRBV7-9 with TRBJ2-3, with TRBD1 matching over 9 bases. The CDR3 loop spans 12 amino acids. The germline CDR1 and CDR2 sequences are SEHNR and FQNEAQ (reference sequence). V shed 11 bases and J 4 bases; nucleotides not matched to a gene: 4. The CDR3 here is CAGGQGADTQYF. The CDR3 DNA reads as TGTGCCGGGGGACAGGGCGCAGATACGCAGTATTTT.

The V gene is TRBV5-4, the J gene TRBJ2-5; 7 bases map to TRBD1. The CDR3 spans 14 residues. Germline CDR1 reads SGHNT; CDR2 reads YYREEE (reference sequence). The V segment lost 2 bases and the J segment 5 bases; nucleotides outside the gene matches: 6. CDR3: CASSFKGAGETQYF. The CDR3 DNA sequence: TGTGCCAGCAGCTTTAAGGGGGCTGGGGAGACCCAGTACTTC. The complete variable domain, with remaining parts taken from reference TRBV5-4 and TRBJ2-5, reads ETGVTQSPTHLIKTRGQQVTLRCSSQSGHNTVSWYQQALGQGPQFIFQYYREEENGRGNFPPRFSGLQFPNYSSELNVNALELDDSALYLCASSFKGAGETQYFGPGTRLLVL.

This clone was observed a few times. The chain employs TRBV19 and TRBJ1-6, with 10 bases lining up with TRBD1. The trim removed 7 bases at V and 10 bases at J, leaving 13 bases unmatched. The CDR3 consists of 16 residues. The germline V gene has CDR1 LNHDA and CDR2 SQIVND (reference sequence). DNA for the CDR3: TGTGCCAGTACAATCCGAGGGGGGACAGGGGACTCACCCCTCCACTTT. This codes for CASTIRGGTGDSPLHF.

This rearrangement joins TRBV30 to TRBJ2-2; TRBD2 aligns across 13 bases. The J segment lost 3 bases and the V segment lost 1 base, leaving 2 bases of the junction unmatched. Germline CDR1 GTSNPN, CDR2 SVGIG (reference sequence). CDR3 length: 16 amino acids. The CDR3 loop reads CAWSGTSGRDTGELFF. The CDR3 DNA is TGTGCCTGGAGTGGGACTAGCGGGAGAGACACCGGGGAGCTGTTTTTT.

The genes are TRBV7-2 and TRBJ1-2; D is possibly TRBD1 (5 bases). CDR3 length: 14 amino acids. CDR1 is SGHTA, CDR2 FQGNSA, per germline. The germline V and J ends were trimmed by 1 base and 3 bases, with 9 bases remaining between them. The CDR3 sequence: CASSLVARDYGYTF. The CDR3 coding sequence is TGTGCCAGCAGCTTAGTGGCCAGGGACTATGGCTACACCTTC.

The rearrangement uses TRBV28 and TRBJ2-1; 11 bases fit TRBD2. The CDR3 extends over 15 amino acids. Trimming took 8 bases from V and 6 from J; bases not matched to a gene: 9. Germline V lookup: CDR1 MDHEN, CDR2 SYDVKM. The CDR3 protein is CASGGTSGSSNEQFF. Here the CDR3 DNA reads TGTGCCAGCGGTGGTACTAGCGGGAGCTCCAATGAGCAGTTCTTC.

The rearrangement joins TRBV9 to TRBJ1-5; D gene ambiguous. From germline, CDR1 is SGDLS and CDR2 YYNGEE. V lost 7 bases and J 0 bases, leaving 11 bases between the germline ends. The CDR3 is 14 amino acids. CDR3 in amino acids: CASGSGHSNQPQHF. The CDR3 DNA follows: TGTGCCAGCGGTTCGGGTCATAGCAATCAGCCCCAGCATTTT.

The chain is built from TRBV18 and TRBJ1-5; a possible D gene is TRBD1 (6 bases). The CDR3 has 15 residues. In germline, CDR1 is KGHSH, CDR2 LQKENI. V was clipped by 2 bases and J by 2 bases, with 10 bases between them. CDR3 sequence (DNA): TGTGCCAGCTCACCATACAGGGATGGCAATCAGCCCCAGCATTTT. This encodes CASSPYRDGNQPQHF.

The CDR3 loop reads CASSPYPSRGDEQFF. As DNA, the CDR3 is TGTGCCAGCAGTCCATATCCTAGCCGGGGGGATGAGCAGTTCTTC. This chain connects TRBV27 to TRBJ2-1; TRBD2 agrees at 7 bases. There are 15 residues in the CDR3. CDR1 MNHEY and CDR2 SMNVEV come from the germline V gene (reference sequence). After removal of 5 bases from V and 8 bases from J, the junction contained 12 bases not matched to a gene.

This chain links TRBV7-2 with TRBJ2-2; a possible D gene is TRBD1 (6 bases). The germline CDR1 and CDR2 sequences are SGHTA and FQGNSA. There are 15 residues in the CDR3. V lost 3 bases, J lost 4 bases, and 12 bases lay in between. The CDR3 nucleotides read TGTGCCAGCAGCTTCCACAGGGTTGGCACCGGGGAGCTGTTTTTT. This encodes CASSFHRVGTGELFF. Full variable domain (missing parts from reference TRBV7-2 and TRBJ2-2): GAGVSQSPSNKVTEKGKDVELRCDPISGHTALYWYRQSLGQGLEFLIYFQGNSAPDKSGLPSDRFSAERTGGSVSTLTIQRTQQEDSAVYLCASSFHRVGTGELFFGEGSRLTVL.

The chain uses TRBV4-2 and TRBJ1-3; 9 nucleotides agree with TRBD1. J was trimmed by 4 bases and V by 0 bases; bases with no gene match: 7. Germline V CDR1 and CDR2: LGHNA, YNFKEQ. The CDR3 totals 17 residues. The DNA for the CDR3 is TGTGCCAGCAGCCAAGAATTTTCCGGACAGGGGGGAAACACCATATATTTT. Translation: CASSQEFSGQGGNTIYF.

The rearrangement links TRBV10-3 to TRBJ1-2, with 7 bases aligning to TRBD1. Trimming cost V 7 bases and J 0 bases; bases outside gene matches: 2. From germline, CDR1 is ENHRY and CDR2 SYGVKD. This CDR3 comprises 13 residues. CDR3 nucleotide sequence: TGTGCCATCAAGCAGGGGGCTAACTATGGCTACACCTTC. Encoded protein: CAIKQGANYGYTF.

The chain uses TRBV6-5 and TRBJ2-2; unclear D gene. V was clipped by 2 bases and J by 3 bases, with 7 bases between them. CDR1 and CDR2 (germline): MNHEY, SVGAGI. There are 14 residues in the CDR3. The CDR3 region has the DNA TGTGCCAGCAGTTACCAACCGGACACCGGGGAGCTGTTTTTT. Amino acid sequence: CASSYQPDTGELFF.

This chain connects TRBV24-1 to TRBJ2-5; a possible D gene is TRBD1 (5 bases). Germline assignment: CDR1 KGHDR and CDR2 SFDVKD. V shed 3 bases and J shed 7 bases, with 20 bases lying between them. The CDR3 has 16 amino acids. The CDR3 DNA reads TGTGCCACCAGTGATCCCAAGACAGCCACCAAGGGGACCCAGTACTTC. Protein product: CATSDPKTATKGTQYF.

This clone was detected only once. The CDR3 loop reads CASSVAGSHQNTEAFF. CDR3 nucleotides: TGTGCCAGCAGCGTAGCGGGGTCCCACCAGAACACTGAAGCTTTCTTT. The rearrangement uses TRBV9 and TRBJ1-1; D not certain. Germline CDR1 reads SGDLS; CDR2 reads YYNGEE. Deletions cut 0 bases from V and 1 base from J, with 13 bases between. There are 16 residues in the CDR3.